This is a list of T cell receptor beta chains from one sample in a study of T cell changes during pregnancy in multiple sclerosis. Sequenced by immunoSEQ multiplex PCR; TCRdb stores in-frame clones only, minus some. The sample lists more than 90,000 clones; about 93% were seen once. The source material was peripheral blood, sampled in the third trimester of pregnancy. These receptors were obtained from a female donor with multiple sclerosis, enrolled in a pregnancy study. Both conserved end residues are part of each CDR3. D genes are given only for firm matches. The size field is filled for only some rows; it gives once, few, many or a size class.

size	J	D	V	CDR3	DNA
-	TRBJ1-4	-	TRBV2	CASSKLTQSYNEKLFF	TGTGCCAGCAGTAAACTTACACAGTCATACAATGAAAAACTGTTTTTT
-	TRBJ2-1	TRBD2	TRBV27	CASLPLAGGVNEQFF	TGTGCCAGCCTACCACTAGCGGGGGGAGTGAATGAGCAGTTCTTC
-	TRBJ2-3	TRBD1	TRBV5-1	CASSLEGGQGVGTDTQYF	TGCGCCAGCAGCTTGGAAGGGGGACAGGGGGTAGGCACAGATACGCAGTATTTT
-	TRBJ1-2	-	TRBV5-5	CASSPEVFSGYGYTF	TGTGCCAGCAGCCCCGAGGTGTTTTCTGGCTATGGCTACACCTTC
-	TRBJ2-1	TRBD1	TRBV19	CASRNQDRGTLFSRNEQFF	TGTGCCAGTAGAAACCAGGACAGGGGGACACTATTTTCGCGCAATGAGCAGTTCTTC
-	TRBJ2-5	-	TRBV5-1	CASSLNVGEAETQYF	TGCGCCAGCAGCTTGAACGTAGGGGAGGCGGAGACCCAGTACTTC
-	TRBJ2-7	-	TRBV27	CASTHVQGTYEQYF	TGTGCCAGCACCCACGTGCAGGGAACCTACGAGCAGTACTTC
-	TRBJ2-7	TRBD2	TRBV10-3	CAIAPSGSSYEQYF	TGTGCCATCGCACCTAGCGGTAGCTCCTACGAGCAGTACTTC
once	TRBJ1-4	TRBD1	TRBV15	CATSGQGEEKLFF	TGTGCCACCAGCGGACAGGGGGAGGAAAAACTGTTTTTT
few	TRBJ2-2	TRBD2	TRBV7-9	CASSPSTSGNTGELFF	TGTGCCAGCAGCCCGTCGACTAGCGGGAACACCGGGGAGCTGTTTTTT
-	TRBJ1-4	-	TRBV20-1	CSATGGAGLFF	TGCAGTGCTACGGGAGGCGCTGGACTGTTTTTT
-	TRBJ2-3	-	TRBV7-9	CASSLRGADTQYF	TGTGCCAGCAGCCTCCGCGGAGCGGATACGCAGTATTTT
-	TRBJ2-1	-	TRBV4-1	CASSPPVGGNEQFF	TGCGCCAGCAGCCCCCCAGTGGGGGGCAATGAGCAGTTCTTC
-	TRBJ1-2	-	TRBV2	CASTGLAGPRGYTF	TGTGCCAGCACCGGATTGGCAGGTCCGAGAGGCTACACCTTC
-	TRBJ2-1	-	TRBV19	CASSLTLPARGGSYNEQFF	TGTGCCAGTAGCCTAACGCTGCCCGCCCGGGGAGGATCCTACAATGAGCAGTTCTTC
-	TRBJ2-2	-	TRBV5-4	CASSPDSLGELFF	TGTGCCAGCAGCCCGGACAGCCTCGGGGAGCTGTTTTTT
-	TRBJ1-5	-	TRBV15	CATSIRFNQPQHF	TGTGCCACCAGCATCCGTTTCAATCAGCCCCAGCATTTT
-	TRBJ1-1	-	TRBV5-4	CASSLGPLSDMNTEAFF	TGTGCCAGCAGCTTGGGACCTTTGTCGGACATGAACACTGAAGCTTTCTTT
-	TRBJ1-2	TRBD1	TRBV14	CASSHGTGHWGYTF	TGTGCCAGCAGCCACGGGACAGGGCATTGGGGCTACACCTTC
-	TRBJ2-2	TRBD1	TRBV6-4	CASRQTPGTANTGELFF	TGTGCCAGCAGACAGACTCCCGGGACAGCGAACACCGGGGAGCTGTTTTTT
-	TRBJ2-1	TRBD1	TRBV5-4	CASTLTGANEQFF	TGTGCCAGCACCCTAACAGGGGCTAATGAGCAGTTCTTC
once	TRBJ2-6	-	TRBV19	CASKSGIFDGSLSSGANVLTF	TGTGCCAGTAAGTCGGGTATTTTTGACGGGTCCCTGAGCTCTGGGGCCAACGTCCTGACTTTC
-	TRBJ1-1	-	TRBV5-1	CASSLGGGNTEAFF	TGCGCCAGCAGCCTGGGAGGGGGGAACACTGAAGCTTTCTTT
-	TRBJ1-3	-	TRBV5-1	CASSLVPVAGNTIYF	TGCGCCAGCAGCTTGGTTCCTGTTGCTGGAAACACCATATATTTT
-	TRBJ2-7	TRBD1	TRBV5-5	CASSGGGQGSYEQYF	TGTGCCAGCAGCGGAGGGGGACAGGGGTCCTACGAGCAGTACTTC
once	TRBJ2-7	TRBD2	TRBV6-5	CASSFPGLAGQKQYF	TGTGCCAGCAGTTTTCCGGGACTAGCGGGACAAAAGCAGTACTTC
once	TRBJ1-2	-	TRBV6-1	CASRSREGRSDGYTF	TGTGCCAGCAGGTCCCGGGAAGGGAGGTCAGACGGCTACACCTTC
-	TRBJ1-1	-	TRBV19	CASAVGFGNTEAFF	TGTGCCAGTGCCGTGGGCTTTGGGAACACTGAAGCTTTCTTT
-	TRBJ1-2	TRBD1	TRBV5-1	CASTSGGSNYGYTF	TGCGCCAGCACCTCAGGGGGCTCTAACTATGGCTACACCTTC
once	TRBJ2-2	TRBD1	TRBV4-2	CASSSRPGQFTGELFF	TGTGCCAGCAGCTCGAGACCGGGACAGTTCACCGGGGAGCTGTTTTTT
-	TRBJ1-5	-	TRBV5-1	CASSTGKANQPQHF	TGCGCCAGCAGCACAGGGAAGGCTAATCAGCCCCAGCATTTT
-	TRBJ1-1	TRBD1	TRBV5-5	CASSLAGGLVNTEAFF	TGTGCCAGCAGCCTGGCAGGGGGCTTAGTGAACACTGAAGCTTTCTTT
-	TRBJ2-5	-	TRBV18	CASSPQNRVQETQYF	TGTGCCAGCTCACCACAAAACAGGGTCCAAGAGACCCAGTACTTC
-	TRBJ1-1	-	TRBV29-1	CSVEPSAEAFF	TGCAGCGTTGAACCTAGCGCTGAAGCTTTCTTT
-	TRBJ2-7	-	TRBV7-9	CASSFRGWYEQYF	TGTGCCAGCAGCTTTCGGGGTTGGTACGAGCAGTACTTC